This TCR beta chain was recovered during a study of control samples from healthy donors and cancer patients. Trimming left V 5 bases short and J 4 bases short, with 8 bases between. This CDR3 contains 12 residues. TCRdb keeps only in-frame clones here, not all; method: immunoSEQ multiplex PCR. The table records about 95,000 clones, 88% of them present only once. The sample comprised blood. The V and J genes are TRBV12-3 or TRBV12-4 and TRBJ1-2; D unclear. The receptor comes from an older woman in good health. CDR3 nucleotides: TGTGCCAGCAGTACCGACGGCTATGGCTACACCTTC. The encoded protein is CASSTDGYGYTF.